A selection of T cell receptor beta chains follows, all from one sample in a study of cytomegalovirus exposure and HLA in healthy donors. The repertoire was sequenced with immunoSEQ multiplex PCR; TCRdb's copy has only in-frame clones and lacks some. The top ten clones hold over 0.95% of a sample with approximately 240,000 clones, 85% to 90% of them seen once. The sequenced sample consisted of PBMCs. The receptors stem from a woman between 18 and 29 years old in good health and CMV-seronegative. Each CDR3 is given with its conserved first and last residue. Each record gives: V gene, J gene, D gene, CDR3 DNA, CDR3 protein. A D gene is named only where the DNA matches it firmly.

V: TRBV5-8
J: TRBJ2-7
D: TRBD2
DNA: TGTGCCAGCAGCGCACTACTAGCGGGTCCCTACGAGCAGTACTTC
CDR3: CASSALLAGPYEQYF

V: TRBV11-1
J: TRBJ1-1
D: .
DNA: TGTGCCAGCAGCTTTTTTGGGACAACGGAAGCTTTCTTT
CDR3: CASSFFGTTEAFF

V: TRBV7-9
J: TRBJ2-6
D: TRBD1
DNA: TGTGCCAGCAGCCCAGGACAGGCGGCTGGGGCCAACGTCCTGACTTTC
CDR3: CASSPGQAAGANVLTF

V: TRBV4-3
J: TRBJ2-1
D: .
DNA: TGCGCGACGCGGCACCCCTACAATGAGCAGTTCTTC
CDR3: CATRHPYNEQFF

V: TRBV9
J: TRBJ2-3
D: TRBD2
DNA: TGTGCCAGCAGCGTAGGGGCGGGAGCGGATGATACGCAGTATTTT
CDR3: CASSVGAGADDTQYF

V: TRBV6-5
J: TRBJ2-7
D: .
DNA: TGTGCCAGCAGTTACACCGCGGGGGCCCTATTACGCGAGCAGTACTTC
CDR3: CASSYTAGALLREQYF

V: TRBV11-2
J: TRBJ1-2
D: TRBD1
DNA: TGTGCCAGCAGCTCCGTCGGACAGGGCGCCTATGGCTACACCTTC
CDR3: CASSSVGQGAYGYTF

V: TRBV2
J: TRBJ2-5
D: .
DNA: TGTGCCAGCACCAACCAGGGAGGCCACCAAGAGACCCAGTACTTC
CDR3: CASTNQGGHQETQYF

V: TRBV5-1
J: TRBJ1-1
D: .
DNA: TGCGCCAGCAGCTTGGGAGCCAGGGAGGGTGAAGCTTTCTTT
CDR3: CASSLGAREGEAFF

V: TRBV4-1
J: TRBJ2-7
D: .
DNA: TGCGCCAGCAGCCAAGACCGCGTCTCCCACGAGCAGTACTTC
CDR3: CASSQDRVSHEQYF

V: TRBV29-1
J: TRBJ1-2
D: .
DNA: TGCAGCGTTGAAGTTGGAGAAGACTATGGCTACACCTTC
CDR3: CSVEVGEDYGYTF

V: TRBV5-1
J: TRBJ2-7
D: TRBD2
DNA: TGCGCCAGCAGCTTATCTCTAGCGGGGGCCACCTACGAGCAGTACTTC
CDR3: CASSLSLAGATYEQYF

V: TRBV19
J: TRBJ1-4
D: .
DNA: TGTGCCAGCGCCTCGACAGCAGTAACCGAAAAACTGTTTTTT
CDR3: CASASTAVTEKLFF

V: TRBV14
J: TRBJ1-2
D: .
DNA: TGTGCCAGCAGCCAAGATACTCCAGGGTCGCGCTATGGCTACACCTTC
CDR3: CASSQDTPGSRYGYTF

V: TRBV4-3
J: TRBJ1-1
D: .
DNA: TGCGCCAGCAGCCTTGACAGAGACACTGAAGCTTTCTTT
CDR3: CASSLDRDTEAFF

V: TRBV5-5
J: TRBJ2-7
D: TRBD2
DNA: TGTGCCAGCAGCTTGCATATGGGGGGGTCCTACGAGCAGTACTTC
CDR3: CASSLHMGGSYEQYF